These 25 T cell receptor beta chains came from one sample sequenced in a study of lymphopenia after photon versus proton radiotherapy. The assay was immunoSEQ multiplex PCR, and TCRdb's table has in-frame clones only and misses some. This table holds approximately 170,000 clones, more than 85% found once. The source was peripheral blood, collected from a patient treated with photon-based radiotherapy. The source is a middle-aged man with gastric cancer.

CDR3 sequence: CAWSVSEAVQFF. DNA for the CDR3: TGTGCCTGGAGTGTATCTGAGGCTGTACAGTTCTTC. This rearrangement joins TRBV30 to TRBJ2-1; D not certain. The CDR3 is made up of 12 amino acids. Per the germline V gene, CDR1 is GTSNPN and CDR2 is SVGIG (reference sequence). The ends were cut back, 0 bases at V and 13 bases at J, with 13 bases in the middle.

The rearrangement joins TRBV28 to TRBJ1-2; maybe TRBD1 (5 bases). The CDR3 is 15 residues long. With 2 bases removed from V and 4 bases from J, the gap between germline ends came to 14 bases. The germline V gene encodes CDR1 MDHEN and CDR2 SYDVKM. CDR3 amino acids: CASSLDGRALYGYTF. The CDR3 DNA follows: TGTGCCAGCAGTTTAGACGGCAGGGCGCTCTATGGCTACACCTTC.

A remark on this clone: This sequence may be a read error, since a much larger clone differs from it by one base. The rearrangement joins TRBV6-1 to TRBJ1-1, with D perhaps matching TRBD1 (5 bases). The CDR3 extends over 12 amino acids. The germline V gene encodes CDR1 MNHNS and CDR2 SASEGT. Trimming left V 6 bases short and J 1 base short, with 6 bases between. DNA of the CDR3: TGTGCCAGCAGCACAGGGAACACTGAAGCTTTCTTT. The encoded protein is CASSTGNTEAFF.

This chain links TRBV2 with TRBJ2-3, with no clear D. The V gene's germline CDR1 is SNHLY and CDR2 FYNNEI. This CDR3 contains 13 residues. Trimming took off 9 bases at V and 0 bases at J, with 10 bases between the two ends. The CDR3 DNA follows: TGTGCCAGGGCCCTGACTAGCACAGATACGCAGTATTTT. Amino acids: CARALTSTDTQYF. Supplemented by reference TRBV2 and TRBJ2-3, the full variable domain reads EPEVTQTPSHQVTQMGQEVILRCVPISNHLYFYWYRQILGQKVEFLVSFYNNEISEKSEIFDDQFSVERPDGSNFTLKIRSTKLEDSAMYFCARALTSTDTQYFGPGTRLTVL.

This chain links TRBV6-1 with TRBJ1-5; 10 nucleotides line up with TRBD1. This CDR3 spans 15 amino acids. Germline assignment: CDR1 MNHNS and CDR2 SASEGT. The V and J ends lost 4 bases and 7 bases, in that order; junction bases with no gene match: 7. The CDR3 sequence is CASSGQTGGRQPQHF. The DNA for the CDR3 is TGTGCCAGCAGTGGGCAGACAGGGGGCCGCCAGCCCCAGCATTTT.

In the case of this clone: Other nucleotide sequences in the sample specify the same CDR3. V and J are TRBV18 and TRBJ2-7; D remains unclear. The CDR3 length is 11 residues. The V and J ends lost 3 bases and 3 bases respectively, with 3 bases between them. Germline V gene lookup returns CDR1 KGHSH and CDR2 LQKENI. The chain's CDR3 is CASSPNYEQYF. Written as DNA, the CDR3 is TGTGCCAGCTCACCGAACTACGAGCAGTACTTC.

This clone was recorded a few times. This rearrangement joins TRBV4-1 to TRBJ2-1, with a weak D call TRBD2 (6 bases). Trimming left V 1 base short and J 5 bases short, with 12 bases between. This CDR3 contains 15 residues. The germline gives CDR1 MGHRA, CDR2 YSYEKL. As DNA, the CDR3 is TGCGCCAGCAGCCAAGTCCCGGGACTTAACAATGAGCAGTTCTTC. Its translation: CASSQVPGLNNEQFF.

This rearrangement joins TRBV5-1 to TRBJ2-3; D unresolved. This CDR3 spans 15 amino acids. Germline V CDR1 and CDR2: SGHRS, YFSETQ. The V gene lost 1 base and the J gene lost 0 bases, with 9 bases spanning the gap. CDR3 DNA sequence: TGCGCCAGCAGCTTGTCCGCAGCTAGCACAGATACGCAGTATTTT. Translation gives CASSLSAASTDTQYF.

This clone was seen a few times. V and J are TRBV5-5 and TRBJ2-1, with a possible D match to TRBD2 (5 bases). There are 17 residues in the CDR3. Looked up from germline, CDR1 is SGHKS and CDR2 is YYEKEE (reference sequence). V was cut by 0 bases and J by 5 bases, with 18 bases left in between. CDR3 residues: CASSLELGASGHNEQFF. The CDR3 DNA sequence: TGTGCCAGCAGCTTGGAATTGGGAGCTTCCGGACACAATGAGCAGTTCTTC.

The rearrangement joins TRBV30 to TRBJ2-3; D is undetermined. Germline V gene sequence: CDR1 GTSNPN, CDR2 SVGIG (reference sequence). Trimming removed 2 bases at V and 4 bases at J, with 4 bases between. CDR3 length: 11 residues. The CDR3 coding sequence is TGTGCCTGGAGTTGGGCAGATACGCAGTATTTT. As protein: CAWSWADTQYF.

The gene calls are TRBV6-6 and TRBJ1-2, with 8 bases aligning to TRBD1. The CDR3 spans 14 residues. V trimming: 6 bases; J trimming: 4 bases; junction bases outside the gene matches: 7. Per germline, CDR1 MNHNY and CDR2 SVGAGI (reference sequence). CDR3 bases: TGTGCCAGCAGCCCCGGACAGGGCGTCTATGGCTACACCTTC. It translates to CASSPGQGVYGYTF.

V is TRBV25-1 and J is TRBJ2-7, with TRBD2 identical over 10 bases. This CDR3 has 13 residues. V trimming: 11 bases; J trimming: 5 bases; junction bases outside the gene matches: 9. Germline CDR1 is MGHDK and CDR2 is SYGVNS. The CDR3 is CACGLAGVNEQYF. CDR3 coding DNA: TGTGCCTGTGGTCTAGCGGGAGTCAACGAGCAGTACTTC.

On this clone itself: Mismatch with germline at one junction end may stem from a read error. J is TRBJ2-7 and V is TRBV12-5, with a weak D call TRBD2 (5 bases). The length of the CDR3 is 12 residues. Germline V gene lookup returns CDR1 LGHNT and CDR2 FRNRAP. In DNA, the CDR3 is TGTGCTAGTGGTTTGGTCCGACTACCTAGTCACTTC. Its protein product is CASGLVRLPSHF.

The rearrangement joins TRBV6-6 to TRBJ2-1; D uncertain. The ends were cut back, 5 bases at V and 2 bases at J, with 7 bases in the middle. Germline V gene sequence: CDR1 MNHNY, CDR2 SVGAGI (reference sequence). The CDR3 is 13 amino acids. CDR3 in amino acids: CASSRVPYNEQFF. Written as DNA, the CDR3 is TGTGCCAGCAGTCGGGTTCCCTACAATGAGCAGTTCTTC.

The rearrangement uses TRBV27 and TRBJ2-2; D is perhaps TRBD2 (5 bases). V was trimmed by 2 bases and J by 6 bases, leaving 28 bases between them. The CDR3 contains 20 residues. Germline assignment: CDR1 MNHEY and CDR2 SMNVEV (reference sequence). This CDR3 reads CASSLIGGSSGRRVSGELFF. The CDR3 DNA sequence: TGTGCCAGCAGTTTAATCGGTGGTTCTAGTGGGAGAAGAGTTTCCGGGGAGCTGTTTTTT.

This chain joins TRBV27 and TRBJ2-1, with D maybe TRBD2 (6 bases). The germline CDR1 and CDR2 sequences are MNHEY and SMNVEV (reference sequence). V lost 6 bases and J lost 4, with 16 bases in between. CDR3 size: 15 residues. CDR3 DNA sequence: TGTGCCAGCAGGGGAGGATGGCGGCCTTACAATGAGCAGTTCTTC. Translated, it gives CASRGGWRPYNEQFF.

The V and J genes are TRBV7-8 and TRBJ1-5, with unresolved D. Trimming stripped 7 bases from V and 3 bases from J, with 7 bases between. Germline V CDR1 and CDR2: SGHVS, FQNEAQ. There are 12 residues in the CDR3. The CDR3, as DNA: TGTGCCAGCAAGGCCGCCAATCAGCCCCAGCATTTT. Translated, it gives CASKAANQPQHF. Combining the CDR3 with reference TRBV7-8 and TRBJ1-5 gives the whole variable domain GAGVSQSPRYKVAKRGQDVALRCDPISGHVSLFWYQQALGQGPEFLTYFQNEAQLDKSGLPSDRFFAERPEGSVSTLKIQRTQQEDSAVYLCASKAANQPQHFGDGTRLSIL.

V gene TRBV6-1 combines with J gene TRBJ2-6; no definite D call. Trimming removed 2 bases from V and 0 bases from J, with 8 bases in between. This CDR3 comprises 16 residues. CDR1 is MNHNS and CDR2 is SASEGT in the germline V gene. Here the CDR3 DNA reads TGTGCCAGCAGTGAACACGGACCCTCTGGGGCCAACGTCCTGACTTTC. It specifies CASSEHGPSGANVLTF.

The chain carries TRBV30 and TRBJ1-3, with D possibly being TRBD1 (6 bases). The CDR3 has 17 residues. Germline CDR1 GTSNPN, CDR2 SVGIG (reference sequence). The germline V and J ends were trimmed by 5 bases and 0 bases, with 20 bases remaining between them. The DNA for the CDR3 is TGTGCCTGGTCCCGGGACAACGACCTAATCTCTGGAAACACCATATATTTT. This gives the protein CAWSRDNDLISGNTIYF.

This chain joins TRBV19 and TRBJ2-6, with a tentative D call TRBD2 (5 bases). CDR1 LNHDA and CDR2 SQIVND come from the germline V gene (reference sequence). The CDR3 contains 17 residues. Trimming stripped 4 bases from V and 3 bases from J, with 16 bases between. In nucleotides, the CDR3 is TGTGCCAGTAGTAGCACGGGAAAAGTAGTTGGGGCCAACGTCCTGACTTTC. This translates into CASSSTGKVVGANVLTF. The variable domain in full, completed from reference TRBV19 and TRBJ2-6, reads DGGITQSPKYLFRKEGQNVTLSCEQNLNHDAMYWYRQDPGQGLRLIYYSQIVNDFQKGDIAEGYSVSREKKESFPLTVTSAQKNPTAFYLCASSSTGKVVGANVLTFGAGSRLTVL.

V is TRBV12-5 and J is TRBJ2-1; D may be TRBD2 (6 bases). The ends were cut back, 4 bases at V and 4 bases at J, with 11 bases in the middle. Germline loops: CDR1 LGHNT, CDR2 FRNRAP. The CDR3 length is 14 residues. The CDR3 nucleotides read TGTGCTAGTGGTTACCGGGACTCTTACAATGAGCAGTTCTTC. This codes for CASGYRDSYNEQFF. The full variable domain, completed using reference TRBV12-5 and TRBJ2-1, is DARVTQTPRHKVTEMGQEVTMRCQPILGHNTVFWYRQTMMQGLELLAYFRNRAPLDDSGMPKDRFSAEMPDATLATLKIQPSEPRDSAVYFCASGYRDSYNEQFFGPGTRLTVL.

This sequence joins TRBV18 and TRBJ2-6, with a weak D call TRBD1 (5 bases). Germline V gives CDR1 KGHSH, CDR2 LQKENI. There are 17 residues in the CDR3. Trimming stripped 3 bases from V and 0 bases from J, with 12 bases between. CDR3 loop: CASSPREGGSGANVLTF. The CDR3 bases are TGTGCCAGCTCACCCAGGGAAGGCGGCTCTGGGGCCAACGTCCTGACTTTC.

The CDR3 protein is CASSTKGQGYEQYF. The CDR3 region has the DNA TGTGCCAGCAGCACAAAAGGACAGGGGTACGAGCAGTACTTC. The chain joins TRBV7-9 to TRBJ2-7; 9 bases are a match to TRBD1. After removal of 5 bases from V and 4 bases from J, the junction contained 6 bases not matched to a gene. Looked up from germline, CDR1 is SEHNR and CDR2 is FQNEAQ (reference sequence). This CDR3 spans 14 amino acids.

The CDR3 sequence is CSVPQTGTLYHEQFF. DNA of the CDR3: TGCAGCGTTCCCCAGACAGGGACCCTTTACCATGAGCAGTTCTTC. The chain has TRBV29-1 and TRBJ2-1; 7 nucleotides line up with TRBD1. The CDR3 sequence is 15 residues long. V gave up 5 bases and J gave up 8 bases; unmatched junction bases: 15. Germline loops: CDR1 SQVTM, CDR2 ANQGSEA.

V and J are TRBV7-9 and TRBJ2-7, with 11 nucleotides matching TRBD2. The CDR3 is made up of 16 amino acids. From germline, CDR1 is SEHNR and CDR2 FQNEAQ (reference sequence). The trim removed 1 base at V and 5 bases at J, leaving 7 bases unmatched. In DNA form, the CDR3 reads TGTGCCAGCAGCTTAGGACTAGCGGGACCCAGAGACGAGCAGTACTTC. Residues: CASSLGLAGPRDEQYF. The full variable domain, in which reference TRBV7-9 and TRBJ2-7 provide the parts outside the CDR3, is DTGVSQNPRHKITKRGQNVTFRCDPISEHNRLYWYRQTLGQGPEFLTYFQNEAQLEKSRLLSDRFSAERPKGSFSTLEIQRTEQGDSAMYLCASSLGLAGPRDEQYFGPGTRLTVT.